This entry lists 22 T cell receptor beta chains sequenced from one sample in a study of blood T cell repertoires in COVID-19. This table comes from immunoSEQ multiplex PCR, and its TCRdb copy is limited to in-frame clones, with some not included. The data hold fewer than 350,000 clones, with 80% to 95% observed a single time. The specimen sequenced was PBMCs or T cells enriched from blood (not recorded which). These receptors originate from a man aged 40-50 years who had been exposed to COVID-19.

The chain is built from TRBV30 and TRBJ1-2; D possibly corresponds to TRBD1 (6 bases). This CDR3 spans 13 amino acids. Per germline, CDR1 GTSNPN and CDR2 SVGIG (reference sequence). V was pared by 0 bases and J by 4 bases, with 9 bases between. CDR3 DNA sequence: TGTGCCTGGAGTGTACTGGGGGCCTATGGCTACACCTTC. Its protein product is CAWSVLGAYGYTF.

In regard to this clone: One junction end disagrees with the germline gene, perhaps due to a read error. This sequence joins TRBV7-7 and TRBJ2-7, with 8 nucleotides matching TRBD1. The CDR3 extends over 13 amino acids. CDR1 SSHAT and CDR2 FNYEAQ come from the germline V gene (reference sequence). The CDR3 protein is CASSLDRASEQYF. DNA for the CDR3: TGTGCTAGCAGCCTGGACAGGGCCTCCGAGCAGTACTTC.

The CDR3, as DNA: TGTGCCAGCAGCTTAGGGGGACTTGACACCGGGGAGCTGTTTTTT. Residues: CASSLGGLDTGELFF. The V gene is TRBV7-6, the J gene TRBJ2-2; D is possibly TRBD2 (6 bases). Between the trimmed V and J ends, which lost 1 base and 3 bases, there was a span of 9 bases. From germline, CDR1 is SGHVS and CDR2 FNYEAQ. The CDR3 length is 15 residues.

The CDR3 loop reads CASSGLASYEQYF. The DNA of the CDR3 is TGCGCCAGCAGCGGACTAGCGTCCTACGAGCAGTACTTC. The gene calls are TRBV5-1 and TRBJ2-7; 9 positions match TRBD2. Germline V lookup: CDR1 SGHRS, CDR2 YFSETQ. V trimming: 4 bases; J trimming: 1 base; junction bases outside the gene matches: 0. The CDR3 is 13 amino acids.

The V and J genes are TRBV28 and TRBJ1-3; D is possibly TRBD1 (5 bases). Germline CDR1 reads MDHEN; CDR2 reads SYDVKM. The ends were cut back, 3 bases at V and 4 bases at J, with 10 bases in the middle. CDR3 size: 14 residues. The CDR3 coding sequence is TGTGCCAGCAGTTTGACAGCCGCGGGAAACACCATATATTTT. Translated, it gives CASSLTAAGNTIYF.

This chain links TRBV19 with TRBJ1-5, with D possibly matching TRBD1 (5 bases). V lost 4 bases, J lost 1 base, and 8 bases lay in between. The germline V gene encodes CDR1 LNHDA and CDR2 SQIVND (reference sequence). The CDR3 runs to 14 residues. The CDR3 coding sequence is TGTGCCAGTAGTAAGGCAGGGAGCAATCAGCCCCAGCATTTT. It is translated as CASSKAGSNQPQHF.

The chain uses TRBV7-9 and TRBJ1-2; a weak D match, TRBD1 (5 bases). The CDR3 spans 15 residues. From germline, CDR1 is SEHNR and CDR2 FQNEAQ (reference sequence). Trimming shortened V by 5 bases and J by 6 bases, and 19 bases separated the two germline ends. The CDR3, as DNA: TGTGCCAGCAGCCTTGGAAACATCAGGGTGGATGGCTACACCTTC. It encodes CASSLGNIRVDGYTF.

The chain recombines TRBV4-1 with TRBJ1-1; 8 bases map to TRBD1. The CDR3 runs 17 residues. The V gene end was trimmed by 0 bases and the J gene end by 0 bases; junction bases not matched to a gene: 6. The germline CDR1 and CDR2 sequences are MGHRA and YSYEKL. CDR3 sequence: CASSQDITGGMNTEAFF. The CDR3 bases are TGCGCCAGCAGCCAAGATATCACAGGGGGGATGAACACTGAAGCTTTCTTT.

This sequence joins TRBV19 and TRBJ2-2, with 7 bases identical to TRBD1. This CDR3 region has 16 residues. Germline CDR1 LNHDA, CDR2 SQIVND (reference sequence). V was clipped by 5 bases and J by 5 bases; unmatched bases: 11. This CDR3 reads CASSPSDRVGTGELFF. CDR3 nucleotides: TGTGCCAGTAGTCCGTCCGACAGGGTCGGTACCGGGGAGCTGTTTTTT.

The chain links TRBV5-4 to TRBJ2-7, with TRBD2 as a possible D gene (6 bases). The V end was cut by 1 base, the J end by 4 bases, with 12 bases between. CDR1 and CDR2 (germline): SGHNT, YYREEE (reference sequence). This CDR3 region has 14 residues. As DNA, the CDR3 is TGTGCCAGCAGCTTGAATCAGGGACTTTACGAGCAGTACTTC. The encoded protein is CASSLNQGLYEQYF.

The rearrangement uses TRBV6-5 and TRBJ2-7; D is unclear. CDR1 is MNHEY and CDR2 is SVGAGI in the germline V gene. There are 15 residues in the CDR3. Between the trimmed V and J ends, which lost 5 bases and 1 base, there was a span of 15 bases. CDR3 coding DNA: TGTGCCAGCAGTCGTGATGGGTCCGGGTCCTACGAGCAGTACTTC. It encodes CASSRDGSGSYEQYF.

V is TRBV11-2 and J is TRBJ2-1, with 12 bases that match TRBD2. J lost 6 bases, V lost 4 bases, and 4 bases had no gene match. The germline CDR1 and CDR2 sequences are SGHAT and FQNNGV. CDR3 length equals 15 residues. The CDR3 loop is CASSSRTSGINEQFF. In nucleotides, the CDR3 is TGTGCCAGCAGCTCGAGGACTAGCGGGATCAATGAGCAGTTCTTC.

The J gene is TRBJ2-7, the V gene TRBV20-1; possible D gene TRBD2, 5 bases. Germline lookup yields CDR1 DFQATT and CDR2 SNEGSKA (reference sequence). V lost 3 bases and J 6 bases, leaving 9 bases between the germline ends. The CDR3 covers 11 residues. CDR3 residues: CSASLAAEQYF. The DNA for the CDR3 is TGCAGTGCTAGCCTAGCTGCCGAGCAGTACTTC.

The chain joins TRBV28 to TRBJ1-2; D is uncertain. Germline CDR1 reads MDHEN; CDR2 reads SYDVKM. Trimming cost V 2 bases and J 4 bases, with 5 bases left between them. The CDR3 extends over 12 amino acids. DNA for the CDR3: TGTGCCAGCAGTTTAACAATCTATGGCTACACCTTC. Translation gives CASSLTIYGYTF.

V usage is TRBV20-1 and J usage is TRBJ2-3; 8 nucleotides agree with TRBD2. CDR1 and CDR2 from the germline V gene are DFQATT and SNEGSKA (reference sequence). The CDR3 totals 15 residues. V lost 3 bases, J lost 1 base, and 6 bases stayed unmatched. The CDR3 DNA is TGCAGTGCTAGTCGGCGGGAGGCCGGCACAGATACGCAGTATTTT. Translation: CSASRREAGTDTQYF.

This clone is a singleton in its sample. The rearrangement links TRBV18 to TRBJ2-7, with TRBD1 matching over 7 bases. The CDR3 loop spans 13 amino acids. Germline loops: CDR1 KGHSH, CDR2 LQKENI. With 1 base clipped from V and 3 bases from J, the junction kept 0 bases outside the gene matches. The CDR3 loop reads CASSPRTGYEQYF. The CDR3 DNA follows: TGTGCCAGCTCACCACGGACAGGCTACGAGCAGTACTTC.

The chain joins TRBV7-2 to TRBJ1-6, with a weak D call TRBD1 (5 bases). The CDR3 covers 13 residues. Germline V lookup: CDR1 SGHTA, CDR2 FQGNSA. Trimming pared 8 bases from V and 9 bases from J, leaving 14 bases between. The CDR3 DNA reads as TGTGCCAGCTCCAGGGATAGTGGTTCACCCCTCCACTTT. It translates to CASSRDSGSPLHF.

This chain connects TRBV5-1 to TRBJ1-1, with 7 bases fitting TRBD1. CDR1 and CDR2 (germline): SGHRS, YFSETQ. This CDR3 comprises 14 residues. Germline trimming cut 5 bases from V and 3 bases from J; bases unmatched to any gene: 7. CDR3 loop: CASRVTGSDTEAFF. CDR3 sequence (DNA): TGCGCCAGCAGGGTGACAGGGAGTGACACTGAAGCTTTCTTT.

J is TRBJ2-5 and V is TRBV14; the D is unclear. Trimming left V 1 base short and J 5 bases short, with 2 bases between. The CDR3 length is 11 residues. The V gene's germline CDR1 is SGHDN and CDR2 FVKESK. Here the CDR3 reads CASSQAETQYF. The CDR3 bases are TGTGCCAGCAGCCAAGCTGAGACCCAGTACTTC.

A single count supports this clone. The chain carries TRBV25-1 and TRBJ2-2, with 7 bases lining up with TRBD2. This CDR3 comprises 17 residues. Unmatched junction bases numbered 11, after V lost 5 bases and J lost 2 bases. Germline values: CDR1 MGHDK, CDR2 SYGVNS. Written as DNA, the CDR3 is TGTGCCAGCAGTCCGACTAGCCCCGGGGTCAACACCGGGGAGCTGTTTTTT. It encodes CASSPTSPGVNTGELFF.

The CDR3 DNA reads TGCGCCAGCAAACGGCAGGGTGGGGAGCCCCAGCATTTT. This gives the protein CASKRQGGEPQHF. This rearrangement joins TRBV10-2 to TRBJ1-5; possible D gene TRBD1, 5 bases. This CDR3 has 13 residues. V lost 7 bases to trimming and J lost 8 bases, with 15 bases between them. CDR1 and CDR2 (germline): WSHSY, SAAADI.

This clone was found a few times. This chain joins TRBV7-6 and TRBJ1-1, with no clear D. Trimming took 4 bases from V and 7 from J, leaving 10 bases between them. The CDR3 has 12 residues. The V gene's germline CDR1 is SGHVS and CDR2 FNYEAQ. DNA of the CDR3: TGTGCCAGCAGCTCAGGAAACCATGAAGCTTTCTTT. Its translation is CASSSGNHEAFF.